This T cell receptor beta chain originates from a study of blood T cell repertoires in COVID-19. CDR1 is SGHTA and CDR2 is FQGTGA in the germline V gene. The V end was cut by 4 bases, the J end by 7 bases, with 13 bases between. The CDR3 length is 13 residues. This table comes from immunoSEQ multiplex PCR, and its TCRdb copy is limited to in-frame clones, with some not included. Of over 85,000 clones listed, roughly 82% are singletons. Specimen: peripheral blood. This sequence was found in a woman aged 60 to 75 with acute or convalescent COVID-19. V is TRBV7-3 and J is TRBJ1-2, with D unclear. CDR3 loop: CASSSRVGSGYTF. As DNA, the CDR3 is TGTGCCAGCAGCTCCCGGGTAGGGAGTGGCTACACCTTC.